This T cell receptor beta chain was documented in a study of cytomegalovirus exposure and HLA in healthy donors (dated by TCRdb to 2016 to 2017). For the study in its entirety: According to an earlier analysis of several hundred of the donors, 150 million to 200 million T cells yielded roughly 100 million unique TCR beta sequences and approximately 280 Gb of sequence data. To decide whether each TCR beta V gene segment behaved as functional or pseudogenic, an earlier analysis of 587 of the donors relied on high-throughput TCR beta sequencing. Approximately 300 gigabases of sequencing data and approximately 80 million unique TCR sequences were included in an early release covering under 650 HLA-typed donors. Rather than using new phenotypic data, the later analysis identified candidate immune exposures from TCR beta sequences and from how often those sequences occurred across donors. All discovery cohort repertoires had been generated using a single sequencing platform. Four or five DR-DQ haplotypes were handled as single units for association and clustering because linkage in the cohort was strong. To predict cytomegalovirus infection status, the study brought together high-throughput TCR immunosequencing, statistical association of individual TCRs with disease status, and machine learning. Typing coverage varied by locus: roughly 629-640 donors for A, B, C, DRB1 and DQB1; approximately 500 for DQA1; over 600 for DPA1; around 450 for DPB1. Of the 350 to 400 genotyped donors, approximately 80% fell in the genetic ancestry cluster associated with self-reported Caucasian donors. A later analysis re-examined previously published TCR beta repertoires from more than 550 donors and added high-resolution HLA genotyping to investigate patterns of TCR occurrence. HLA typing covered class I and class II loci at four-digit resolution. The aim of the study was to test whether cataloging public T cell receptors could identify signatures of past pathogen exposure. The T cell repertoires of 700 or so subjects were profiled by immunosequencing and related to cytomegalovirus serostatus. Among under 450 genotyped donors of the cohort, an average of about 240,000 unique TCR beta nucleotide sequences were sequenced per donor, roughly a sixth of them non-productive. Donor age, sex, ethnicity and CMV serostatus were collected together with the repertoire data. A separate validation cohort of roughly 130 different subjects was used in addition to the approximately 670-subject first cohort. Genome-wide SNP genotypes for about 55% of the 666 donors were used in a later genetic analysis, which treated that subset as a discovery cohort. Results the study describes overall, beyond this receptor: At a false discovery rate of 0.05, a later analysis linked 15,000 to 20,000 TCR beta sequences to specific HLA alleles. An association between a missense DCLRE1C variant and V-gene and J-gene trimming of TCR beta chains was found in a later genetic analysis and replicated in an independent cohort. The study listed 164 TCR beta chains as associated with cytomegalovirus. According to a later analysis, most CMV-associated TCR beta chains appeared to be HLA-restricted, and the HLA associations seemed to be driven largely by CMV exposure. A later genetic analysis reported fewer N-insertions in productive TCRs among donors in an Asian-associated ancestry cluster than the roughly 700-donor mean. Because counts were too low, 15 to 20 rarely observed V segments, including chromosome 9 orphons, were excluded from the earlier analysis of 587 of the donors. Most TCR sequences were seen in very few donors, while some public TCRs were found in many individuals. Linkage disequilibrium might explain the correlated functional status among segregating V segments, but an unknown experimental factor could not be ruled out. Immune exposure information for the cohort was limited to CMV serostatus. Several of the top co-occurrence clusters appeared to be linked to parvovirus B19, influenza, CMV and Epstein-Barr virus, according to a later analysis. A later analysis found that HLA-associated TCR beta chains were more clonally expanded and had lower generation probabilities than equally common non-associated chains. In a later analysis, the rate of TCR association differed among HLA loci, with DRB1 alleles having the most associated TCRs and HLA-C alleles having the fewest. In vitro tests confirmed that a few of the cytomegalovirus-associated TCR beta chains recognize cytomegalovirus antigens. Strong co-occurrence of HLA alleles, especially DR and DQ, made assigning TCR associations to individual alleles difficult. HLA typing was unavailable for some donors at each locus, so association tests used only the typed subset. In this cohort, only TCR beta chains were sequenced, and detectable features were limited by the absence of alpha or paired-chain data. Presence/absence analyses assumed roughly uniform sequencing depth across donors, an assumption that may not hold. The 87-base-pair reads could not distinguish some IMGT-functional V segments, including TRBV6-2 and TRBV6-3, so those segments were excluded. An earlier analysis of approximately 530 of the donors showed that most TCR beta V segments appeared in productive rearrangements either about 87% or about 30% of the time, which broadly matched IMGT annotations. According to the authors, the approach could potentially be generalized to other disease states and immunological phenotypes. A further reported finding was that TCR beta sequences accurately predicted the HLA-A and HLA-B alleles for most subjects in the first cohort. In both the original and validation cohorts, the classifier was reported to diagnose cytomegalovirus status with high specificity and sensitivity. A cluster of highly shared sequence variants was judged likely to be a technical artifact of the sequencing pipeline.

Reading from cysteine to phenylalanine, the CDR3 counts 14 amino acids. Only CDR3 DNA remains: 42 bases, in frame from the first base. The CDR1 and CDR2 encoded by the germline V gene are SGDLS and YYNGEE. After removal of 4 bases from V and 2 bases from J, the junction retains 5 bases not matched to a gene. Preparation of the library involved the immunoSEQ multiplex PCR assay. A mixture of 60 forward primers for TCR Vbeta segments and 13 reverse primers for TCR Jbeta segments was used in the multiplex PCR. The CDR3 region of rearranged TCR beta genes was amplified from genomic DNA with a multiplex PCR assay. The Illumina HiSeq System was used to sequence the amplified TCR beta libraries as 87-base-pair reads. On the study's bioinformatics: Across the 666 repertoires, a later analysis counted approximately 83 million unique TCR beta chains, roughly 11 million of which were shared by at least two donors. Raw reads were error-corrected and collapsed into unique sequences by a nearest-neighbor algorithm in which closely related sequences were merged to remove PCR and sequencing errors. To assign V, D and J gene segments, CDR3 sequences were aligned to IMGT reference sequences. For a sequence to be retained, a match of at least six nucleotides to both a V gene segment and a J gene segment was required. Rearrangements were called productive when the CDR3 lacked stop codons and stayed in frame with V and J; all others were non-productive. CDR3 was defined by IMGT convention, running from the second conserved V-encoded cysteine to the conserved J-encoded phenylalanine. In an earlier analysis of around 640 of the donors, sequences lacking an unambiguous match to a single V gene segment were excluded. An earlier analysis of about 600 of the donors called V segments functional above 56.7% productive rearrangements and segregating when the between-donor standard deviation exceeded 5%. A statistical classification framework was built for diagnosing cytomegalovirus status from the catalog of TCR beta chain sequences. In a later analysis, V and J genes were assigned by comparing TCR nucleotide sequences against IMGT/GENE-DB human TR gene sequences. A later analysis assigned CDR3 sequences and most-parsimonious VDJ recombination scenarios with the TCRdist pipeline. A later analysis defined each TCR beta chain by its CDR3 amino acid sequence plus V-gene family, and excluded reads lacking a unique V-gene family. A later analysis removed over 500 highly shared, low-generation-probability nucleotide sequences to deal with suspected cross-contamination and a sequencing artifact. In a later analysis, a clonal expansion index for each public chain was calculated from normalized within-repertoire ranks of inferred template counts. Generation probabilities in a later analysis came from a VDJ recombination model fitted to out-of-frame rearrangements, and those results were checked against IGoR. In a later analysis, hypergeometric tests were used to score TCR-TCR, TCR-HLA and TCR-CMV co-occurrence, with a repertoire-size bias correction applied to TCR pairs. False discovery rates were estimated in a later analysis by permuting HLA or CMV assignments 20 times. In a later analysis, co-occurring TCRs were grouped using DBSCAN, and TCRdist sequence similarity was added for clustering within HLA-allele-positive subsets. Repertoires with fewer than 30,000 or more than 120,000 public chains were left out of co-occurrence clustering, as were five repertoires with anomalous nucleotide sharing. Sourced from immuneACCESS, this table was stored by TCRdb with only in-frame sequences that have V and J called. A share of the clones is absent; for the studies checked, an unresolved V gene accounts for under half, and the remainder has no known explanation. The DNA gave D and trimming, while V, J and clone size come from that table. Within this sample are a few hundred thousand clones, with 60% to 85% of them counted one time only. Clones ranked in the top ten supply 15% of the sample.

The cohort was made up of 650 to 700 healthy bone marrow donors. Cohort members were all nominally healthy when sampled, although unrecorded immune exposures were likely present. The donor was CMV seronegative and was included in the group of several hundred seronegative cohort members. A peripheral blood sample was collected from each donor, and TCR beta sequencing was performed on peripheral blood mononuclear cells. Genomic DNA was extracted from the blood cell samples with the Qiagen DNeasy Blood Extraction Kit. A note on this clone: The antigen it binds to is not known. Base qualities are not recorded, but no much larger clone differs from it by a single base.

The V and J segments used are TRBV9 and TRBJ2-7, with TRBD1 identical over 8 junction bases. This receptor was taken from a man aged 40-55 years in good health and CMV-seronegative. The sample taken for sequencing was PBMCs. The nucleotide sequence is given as TGTGCCAGCAGCCCGGGACAGGCCCCCTACGAGCAGTACTTC. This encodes CASSPGQAPYEQYF.